Listed below are T cell receptor beta chains from one sample, sequenced in a study of T cells in Graves' hyperthyroidism and ophthalmopathy. TCRdb reanalysed the multiplex PCR reads using MiXCR and keeps one entry per CDR3 protein. The sample contains more than 350,000 distinct CDR3 sequences, approximately 18% of which appear only once. Sequencing was carried out using blood. These receptors were collected from a woman in her twenties or thirties with Graves' hyperthyroidism that later progressed to Graves' ophthalmopathy. The CDR3 runs from the conserved cysteine through the conserved F or W. D genes are given only for firm matches. Some rows have no size entry. The others give once, few or many, or a class for an expanded clone.

j_gene: TRBJ2-7
d_gene: -
v_gene: TRBV5-1
abundance: few
CDR3nt: TGCGCCAGCAGCTTGGGGGACCACTCCTACGAGCAGTACTTC
CDR3aa: CASSLGDHSYEQYF

j_gene: TRBJ1-4
d_gene: TRBD1
v_gene: TRBV5-1
abundance: many
CDR3nt: TGCGCCAGACCTTTACAGGGGGGGAATGAAAAACTGTTTTTT
CDR3aa: CARPLQGGNEKLFF

j_gene: TRBJ2-3
d_gene: -
v_gene: TRBV7-2
abundance: many
CDR3nt: TGTGCCAGCACCTACTCACCCACCATAGATACGCAGTATTTT
CDR3aa: CASTYSPTIDTQYF

j_gene: TRBJ2-3
d_gene: -
v_gene: TRBV3-1
abundance: -
CDR3nt: TGTGCCAGCAGCCAAGAAGTAGAGGCAACAGATACGCAGTATTTT
CDR3aa: CASSQEVEATDTQYF

j_gene: TRBJ2-7
d_gene: -
v_gene: TRBV28
abundance: many
CDR3nt: TGTGCCAGCAGTTCCGGGACGGATTCCTACGAGCAGTACTTC
CDR3aa: CASSSGTDSYEQYF

j_gene: TRBJ2-7
d_gene: -
v_gene: TRBV7-9
abundance: many
CDR3nt: TGTGCCAGCAGCTCAGGGACAAGGAACGACGAGCAGTACTTC
CDR3aa: CASSSGTRNDEQYF

j_gene: TRBJ2-3
d_gene: -
v_gene: TRBV11-2
abundance: -
CDR3nt: TGTGCCAGCAGCTCCTCTGGGCGGTCCACAGATACGCAGTATTTT
CDR3aa: CASSSSGRSTDTQYF

j_gene: TRBJ2-1
d_gene: TRBD2
v_gene: TRBV20-1
abundance: many
CDR3nt: TGCAGTGCTAGGGCGGGGGATGAGCAGTTCTTC
CDR3aa: CSARAGDEQFF

j_gene: TRBJ2-3
d_gene: -
v_gene: TRBV19
abundance: -
CDR3nt: TGTGCCAGTAGTATAGGTCGTAGTGCGCAGTATTTT
CDR3aa: CASSIGRSAQYF

j_gene: TRBJ2-1
d_gene: -
v_gene: TRBV6-2/TRBV6-3
abundance: few
CDR3nt: TGTGCCAGCAGCCCCTTGGAGGGGAGAAACCCCAATGAGCAGTTCTTC
CDR3aa: CASSPLEGRNPNEQFF

j_gene: TRBJ2-3
d_gene: TRBD2
v_gene: TRBV12-3/TRBV12-4
abundance: few
CDR3nt: TGTGCCAGCAGTTTAATCGCCGGTTCTGCTAGCGGGAACCCAGATACGCAGTATTTT
CDR3aa: CASSLIAGSASGNPDTQYF

j_gene: TRBJ2-3
d_gene: -
v_gene: TRBV4-1
abundance: few
CDR3nt: TGCGCCAGCAGCCAAGACGCAGGGGGCACAGATACGCAGTATTTT
CDR3aa: CASSQDAGGTDTQYF

j_gene: TRBJ2-5
d_gene: -
v_gene: TRBV2
abundance: many
CDR3nt: TGTGCCAGCAGTTCGACTAGTCTGGAGACCCAGTACTTC
CDR3aa: CASSSTSLETQYF

j_gene: TRBJ2-3
d_gene: -
v_gene: TRBV20-1
abundance: few
CDR3nt: TGCAGTCCCCAGGGGCAGGGCGGAGATACGCAGTATTTT
CDR3aa: CSPQGQGGDTQYF

j_gene: TRBJ2-7
d_gene: TRBD2
v_gene: TRBV28
abundance: many
CDR3nt: TGTGCCAGCAGTTTAAAGTGGGTGAACCTAGCGGTTCTCTCCTACGAGCAGTACTTC
CDR3aa: CASSLKWVNLAVLSYEQYF

j_gene: TRBJ1-1
d_gene: -
v_gene: TRBV28
abundance: many
CDR3nt: TGTGCCAGCAGTCTTAGGCAGACCCACACTGAAGCTTTCTTT
CDR3aa: CASSLRQTHTEAFF

j_gene: TRBJ2-3
d_gene: TRBD2
v_gene: TRBV2
abundance: many
CDR3nt: TGTGCCAGCAATGAGGGACTAGCGGGGCTCACAGATACGCAGTATTTT
CDR3aa: CASNEGLAGLTDTQYF

j_gene: TRBJ2-7
d_gene: -
v_gene: TRBV2
abundance: many
CDR3nt: TGTGCGCTAAGGGGCCAAACCTACGAGCAGTACTTC
CDR3aa: CALRGQTYEQYF

j_gene: TRBJ2-7
d_gene: -
v_gene: TRBV28
abundance: few
CDR3nt: TGTGCCAGCAGTTTATTCCGGGACATTCCCTACGAGCAGTACTTC
CDR3aa: CASSLFRDIPYEQYF

j_gene: TRBJ2-1
d_gene: -
v_gene: TRBV4-1
abundance: -
CDR3nt: TGCGCCAGCAGCCGAGATCAGTACAATGAGCAGTTCTTC
CDR3aa: CASSRDQYNEQFF

j_gene: TRBJ2-7
d_gene: -
v_gene: TRBV27
abundance: many
CDR3nt: TGTGCCAGCAGTTTATCGTCACTCACAAATCTGGGCGAGCAGTACTTC
CDR3aa: CASSLSSLTNLGEQYF

j_gene: TRBJ2-3
d_gene: TRBD1
v_gene: TRBV12-3/TRBV12-4
abundance: many
CDR3nt: TGTGCCAGCAGTTTACGAACAGGGGGCTGGACAGATACGCAGTATTTT
CDR3aa: CASSLRTGGWTDTQYF

j_gene: TRBJ2-1
d_gene: TRBD2
v_gene: TRBV24-1
abundance: -
CDR3nt: TGTGCCACCAGTGACGTTCGGACTAGCGGACCCTACAATGAGCAGTTCTTC
CDR3aa: CATSDVRTSGPYNEQFF

j_gene: TRBJ1-2
d_gene: -
v_gene: TRBV20-1
abundance: few
CDR3nt: TGCAGTACCGGGGGCGTCGTCCATGGCTACACCTTC
CDR3aa: CSTGGVVHGYTF

j_gene: TRBJ2-7
d_gene: -
v_gene: TRBV7-6
abundance: -
CDR3nt: TGTGCCAGCAGCTTTGGAGGGACGGAACCCTACGAGCAGTACTTC
CDR3aa: CASSFGGTEPYEQYF

j_gene: TRBJ1-5
d_gene: -
v_gene: TRBV28
abundance: -
CDR3nt: TGTGCCAGCAGTTTTAGGGGGACACTAAATCAGCCCCAGCATTTT
CDR3aa: CASSFRGTLNQPQHF

j_gene: TRBJ2-5
d_gene: -
v_gene: TRBV10-3
abundance: -
CDR3nt: TGTGCCATCAGCGATTCCCGGGGGGAGACCCAGTACTTC
CDR3aa: CAISDSRGETQYF

j_gene: TRBJ2-7
d_gene: -
v_gene: TRBV20-1
abundance: many
CDR3nt: TGCAGTGCTAGAACCGGGGCATCCTACGAGCAGTACTTC
CDR3aa: CSARTGASYEQYF

j_gene: TRBJ2-3
d_gene: -
v_gene: TRBV11-2
abundance: many
CDR3nt: TGTGCCAGCAGCCCATTATGGGCAGATACGCAGTATTTT
CDR3aa: CASSPLWADTQYF

j_gene: TRBJ2-1
d_gene: -
v_gene: TRBV20-1
abundance: -
CDR3nt: TGCAGTGCTAGTCGGAAGGCGGGGATCAATGAGCAGTTCTTC
CDR3aa: CSASRKAGINEQFF

j_gene: TRBJ2-7
d_gene: -
v_gene: TRBV12-3/TRBV12-4
abundance: -
CDR3nt: TGTGCCAGCAGTCAGAGAGGGACCTCCCACGAGCAGTACTTC
CDR3aa: CASSQRGTSHEQYF

j_gene: TRBJ1-2
d_gene: TRBD1
v_gene: TRBV10-2
abundance: many
CDR3nt: TGCGCCAGCAGTCCAACCGGGACAGGGGGGTCTGATGGCTACACCTTC
CDR3aa: CASSPTGTGGSDGYTF